These T cell receptor beta chains were read from a single sample in a study of CD8+ T cells in alopecia areata. Clones were read by immunoSEQ multiplex PCR, and TCRdb kept only the in-frame ones, dropping some. This table has approximately 59,000 clones, roughly half appearing once. Sequencing was performed on CD8+ T cells sorted from blood, taken at week 0. The source is a human donor with alopecia areata. Each CDR3 is given with its conserved first and last residue. Each record gives: V gene, clone size, CDR3 protein. Size tells how often a clone was seen (once, few, many) or the class of an expanded clone, and some rows leave it out.

V: TRBV4-1
size: .
CDR3: CASSQGGRAGELFF

V: TRBV7-8
size: .
CDR3: CASSQVDGGNQPQHF

V: TRBV29-1
size: .
CDR3: CSVEGKGASGDRLSYEQYF

V: TRBV9
size: .
CDR3: CASSDDSQETQYF

V: TRBV2
size: few
CDR3: CASTYPGTGELFF

V: TRBV19
size: few
CDR3: CASSKREGSQPQHF

V: TRBV25-1
size: .
CDR3: CASSDNTEAFF

V: TRBV7-9
size: .
CDR3: CASSFTGDPYGYTF

V: TRBV10-3
size: .
CDR3: CAISERASGSTGELFF

V: TRBV2
size: many
CDR3: CASSYDSYNEQFF

V: TRBV5-1
size: .
CDR3: CASSLRGNSNQPQHF

V: TRBV7-9
size: few
CDR3: CASSLAGPTVETQYF

V: TRBV2
size: .
CDR3: CASIDPDRDYEKLFF

V: TRBV11-2
size: few
CDR3: CASSLGTGSYEQYF

V: TRBV4-1
size: .
CDR3: CASSQTGLVGGSYEQYF

V: TRBV4-1
size: .
CDR3: CASSQDSASRDTQYF

V: TRBV4-1
size: many
CDR3: CASSRGLAGDTDTQYF

V: TRBV29-1
size: .
CDR3: CSVGPGTHAHEQYF

V: TRBV7-9
size: .
CDR3: CASSLVSAYSYEQYF

V: TRBV5-1
size: .
CDR3: CASRHGTGELFF

V: TRBV5-6
size: .
CDR3: CASSLRRAYEQFF

V: TRBV25-1
size: .
CDR3: CASSEVGQGNYGYTF

V: TRBV29-1
size: .
CDR3: CSVLELAGGSTDTQYF